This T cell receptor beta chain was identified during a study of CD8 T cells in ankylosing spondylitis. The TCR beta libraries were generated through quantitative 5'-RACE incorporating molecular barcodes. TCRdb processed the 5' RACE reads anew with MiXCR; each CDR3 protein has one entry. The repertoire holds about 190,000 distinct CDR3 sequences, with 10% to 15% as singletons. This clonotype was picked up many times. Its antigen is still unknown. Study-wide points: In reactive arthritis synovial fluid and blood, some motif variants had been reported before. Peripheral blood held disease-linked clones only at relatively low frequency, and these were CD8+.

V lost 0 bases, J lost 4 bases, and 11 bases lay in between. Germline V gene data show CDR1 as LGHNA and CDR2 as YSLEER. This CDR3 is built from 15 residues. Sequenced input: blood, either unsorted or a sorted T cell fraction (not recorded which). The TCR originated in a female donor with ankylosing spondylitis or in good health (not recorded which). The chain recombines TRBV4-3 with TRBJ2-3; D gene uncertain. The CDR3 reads CASSQDPYQADTQYF. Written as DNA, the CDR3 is TGCGCCAGCAGCCAAGATCCCTATCAGGCAGATACGCAGTATTTT.